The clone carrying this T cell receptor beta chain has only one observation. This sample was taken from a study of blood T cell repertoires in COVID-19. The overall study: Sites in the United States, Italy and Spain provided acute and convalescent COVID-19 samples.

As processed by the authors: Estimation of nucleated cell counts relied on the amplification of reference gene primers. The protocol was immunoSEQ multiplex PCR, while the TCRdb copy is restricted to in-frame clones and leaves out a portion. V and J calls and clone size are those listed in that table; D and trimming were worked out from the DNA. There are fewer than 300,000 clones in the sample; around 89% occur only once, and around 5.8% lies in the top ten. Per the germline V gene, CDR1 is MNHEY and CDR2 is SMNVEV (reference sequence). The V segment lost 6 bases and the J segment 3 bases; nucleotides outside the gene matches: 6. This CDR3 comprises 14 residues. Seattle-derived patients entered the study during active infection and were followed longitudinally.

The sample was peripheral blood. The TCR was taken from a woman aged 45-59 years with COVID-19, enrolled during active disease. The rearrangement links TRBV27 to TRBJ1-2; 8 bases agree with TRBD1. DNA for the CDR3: TGTGCCAGCAGGGGGGACAGGATGGACTATGGCTACACCTTC. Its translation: CASRGDRMDYGYTF.